This is a list of T cell receptor beta chains from one sample in a study of early T cells in non-severe SARS-CoV-2 infection. TCRdb passed the 5' RACE reads through MiXCR, listing each CDR3 protein once. This sample yields 90,000 to 120,000 distinct CDR3 sequences, of which 11% are seen a single time; 7.6% belongs to the top ten. Material for sequencing was whole blood. The receptors were gathered from an adult who was a healthcare worker with PCR-confirmed SARS-CoV-2 infection or an uninfected control (not recorded which). Each CDR3 is given with its conserved first and last residue. A D gene is named only where the DNA matches it firmly. Clone size is shown for a subset of rows, as once, few, many or a class of expanded clone.

D gene	J gene	clone size	V gene	CDR3 DNA	CDR3 protein
.	TRBJ1-2	.	TRBV28	TGTGCCAACAGTTTATTCCCGGGGAACTATGGCTACACCTTC	CANSLFPGNYGYTF
.	TRBJ2-6	many	TRBV12-3/TRBV12-4	TGTGCCAGCAGTGACTCTGTGAGGCGCCTCTCTGGGGCCAACGTCCTGACTTTC	CASSDSVRRLSGANVLTF
.	TRBJ2-1	few	TRBV5-4	TGTGCCAGCAGCCTCCTTGGCGGGAAATTCAATGAGCAGTTCTTC	CASSLLGGKFNEQFF
.	TRBJ2-7	many	TRBV2	TGTGCCAGCAGTGCTGAAGGAGGTACCTACGAGCAGTACTTC	CASSAEGGTYEQYF
.	TRBJ1-2	few	TRBV28	TGTGCCAGCATCGCCTTGGATCGGGGCTACACCTTC	CASIALDRGYTF
.	TRBJ1-2	.	TRBV4-3	TGCGCCAGCAGCCAGGTTGATGGAGTTCCTTATGGCTACACCTTC	CASSQVDGVPYGYTF
.	TRBJ2-7	few	TRBV28	TGTGCCAGCAGTTTAGGAGGGAGTGGTTACGAGCAGTACTTC	CASSLGGSGYEQYF
TRBD1	TRBJ2-7	.	TRBV20-1	TGCAGTGCTAGAGTCCTTATCCCGGGACAGGGAGTTTCCTACGAGCAGTACTTC	CSARVLIPGQGVSYEQYF
TRBD1	TRBJ2-1	few	TRBV10-3	TGTGCCATCAGTGGACAGGGCCAGAGCTCCTACAATGAGCAGTTCTTC	CAISGQGQSSYNEQFF
TRBD2	TRBJ2-3	.	TRBV20-1	TGCAGTGCCTCAACTGGACTAGCGAAAACAGATACGCAGTATTTT	CSASTGLAKTDTQYF
TRBD2	TRBJ2-5	few	TRBV9	TGTGCCAGCAGCGTCTTAGCGGGAGGGCAAGAGACCCAGTACTTC	CASSVLAGGQETQYF
.	TRBJ1-1	many	TRBV4-1	TGCGCCAGCAGCCAACCAATATTGAACACTGAAGCTTTCTTT	CASSQPILNTEAFF
.	TRBJ2-1	many	TRBV11-2	TGTGCCAGCAGCTCCCTCCGGCGCGTTGAGCAGTTCTTC	CASSSLRRVEQFF
.	TRBJ2-7	many	TRBV30	TGTGCCTGGAGTGGTGCGATACCTGAGCAGTACTTC	CAWSGAIPEQYF
.	TRBJ2-5	few	TRBV20-1	TGCAGTGCGGAAGCGGGTTCGGGGGTCCAAGAGACCCAGTACTTC	CSAEAGSGVQETQYF
.	TRBJ1-2	few	TRBV9	TGTGCCAGCAGCGTAGACAACAACTATGGCTACACCTTC	CASSVDNNYGYTF
TRBD2	TRBJ2-7	.	TRBV5-1	TGCGCCAGCAGCCGGGACTACATCGCCCACCTCTCCGAGCAGTACTTC	CASSRDYIAHLSEQYF
.	TRBJ2-7	.	TRBV5-1	TGCGCCAGCAGCTTGGAGGGCTCATCCTACGAGCAGTACTTC	CASSLEGSSYEQYF
TRBD1	TRBJ1-1	.	TRBV6-2/TRBV6-3	TGTGCCAGCAGTCGCGACAGGGCGAACACTGAAGCTTTCTTT	CASSRDRANTEAFF
TRBD1	TRBJ2-3	many	TRBV11-2	TGTGCCAGCAGCCCCGGACAGGCTACGCAGTATTTT	CASSPGQATQYF
.	TRBJ2-3	.	TRBV4-2	TGTGCCAGCAGCCAATTACAGGCAGACACAGATACGCAGTATTTT	CASSQLQADTDTQYF
.	TRBJ1-6	many	TRBV28	TGTGCCAGCAGTTTAAACGGGGGTCGGGATTCACCCCTCCACTTT	CASSLNGGRDSPLHF
TRBD1	TRBJ1-6	many	TRBV19	TGTGCCAGTAGTAGACAGGGGCCGGGGAATTCACCCCTCCACTTT	CASSRQGPGNSPLHF
TRBD1	TRBJ2-7	many	TRBV7-2	TGTGCCAGCAGCTTTACCGGGACAGGGCCGTACGAGCAGTACTTC	CASSFTGTGPYEQYF
TRBD2	TRBJ2-1	.	TRBV7-8	TGTGCCAGCAGCTTAGCCTTTGGCGGGAGGGCCGGGAATGAGCAGTTCTTC	CASSLAFGGRAGNEQFF
TRBD2	TRBJ2-3	.	TRBV5-1	TGCGCCAGCAGCACCGCGACTAGCGGGACCACAGATACGCAGTATTTT	CASSTATSGTTDTQYF
TRBD2	TRBJ2-1	.	TRBV20-1	TGCAGTGCTAGTTCGGCAGGGAGGGCCTACAATGAGCAGTTCTTC	CSASSAGRAYNEQFF
.	TRBJ2-5	.	TRBV7-6	TGTGCCAGCAGCTTATCTCATGGGGGAGTGGGAGAGACCCAGTACTTC	CASSLSHGGVGETQYF
TRBD2	TRBJ2-3	many	TRBV13	TGTGCCAGCATCCGAGGGACTAGCGGCACAGATACGCAGTATTTT	CASIRGTSGTDTQYF
.	TRBJ1-3	few	TRBV19	TGTGCCAGTAGTATCCAGGGAAGAGGAAACACCATATATTTT	CASSIQGRGNTIYF
TRBD2	TRBJ2-1	few	TRBV9	TGTGCCAGCAGCTCCCGGACTAGCCTATCCTACAATGAGCAGTTCTTC	CASSSRTSLSYNEQFF
.	TRBJ2-1	few	TRBV7-9	TGTGCCAGCAGTCCCGACCTAGGTTACAATGAGCAGTTCTTC	CASSPDLGYNEQFF
.	TRBJ1-1	few	TRBV20-1	TGCAGTGCTAGGGGGAGAGGGGCACCCAACACTGAAGCTTTCTTT	CSARGRGAPNTEAFF
.	TRBJ2-7	.	TRBV29-1	TGCAGCGCACGACCCGGGCGGAACCTCTACGAGCAGTACTTC	CSARPGRNLYEQYF
.	TRBJ1-2	many	TRBV2	TGTGCCAGCAGTGAAGCCACCGACAGGATCAACTATGGCTACACCTTC	CASSEATDRINYGYTF
TRBD1	TRBJ2-7	few	TRBV9	TGTGCCAGCAGCGCGACAGGGTTTGGGTCCTACGAGCAGTACTTC	CASSATGFGSYEQYF
TRBD1	TRBJ1-5	few	TRBV6-2/TRBV6-3	TGTGCCAGCAGTCGACAGGGCTATTATAGCAATCAGCCCCAGCATTTT	CASSRQGYYSNQPQHF
TRBD1	TRBJ2-7	few	TRBV7-9	TGTGCCAGCAGCCCCAGGGGGAAATACGAGCAGTACTTC	CASSPRGKYEQYF
.	TRBJ2-1	.	TRBV3-2	TGTGCCAGCAGCCAGGTGGGACTAGCCCTCCGGGGGGAGCAGTTCTTC	CASSQVGLALRGEQFF
TRBD1	TRBJ1-1	many	TRBV28	TGTGCCAGCAGCCTAAGGGGGCGCAGTGGGTACACTGAAGCTTTCTTT	CASSLRGRSGYTEAFF
.	TRBJ2-2	many	TRBV7-2	TGTGCCAGCAGCTCCGTTTCCGGGGAGCTGTTTTTT	CASSSVSGELFF
.	TRBJ1-1	.	TRBV2	TGTGCCAGCAGTGGTGTGTTAGTGAACACTGAAGCTTTCTTT	CASSGVLVNTEAFF
TRBD2	TRBJ2-4	few	TRBV23-1	TGCGCCAGCAGTCAACGCAGCGGGAGACTAGCCAAAAACATTCAGTACTTC	CASSQRSGRLAKNIQYF
.	TRBJ2-7	few	TRBV11-2	TGTGCCAGCAGCTTACGGCCAGCGTCCGAGCAGTACTTC	CASSLRPASEQYF
TRBD2	TRBJ2-3	few	TRBV7-6	TGTGCCAGCAGCTCCACCGGGACTAGCGGGAGGAGCACAGATACGCAGTATTTT	CASSSTGTSGRSTDTQYF
TRBD2	TRBJ2-1	.	TRBV29-1	TGCAGCGTTCAAACTAGCGACTACAATGAGCAGTTCTTC	CSVQTSDYNEQFF
.	TRBJ2-3	many	TRBV20-1	TGCAGTGCTAGGACAGACCCCACAGATACGCAGTATTTT	CSARTDPTDTQYF
.	TRBJ2-5	many	TRBV20-1	TGCAGTGCTAGTCCGGGAAACCAAGAGACCCAGTACTTC	CSASPGNQETQYF
.	TRBJ1-3	.	TRBV12-3/TRBV12-4	TGTGCCAGCAGTTTAGGCCCGGGACGGGGTGGAAACACCATATATTTT	CASSLGPGRGGNTIYF
.	TRBJ2-1	few	TRBV11-2	TGTGCCAGCACCGGCCTGAGACAGCGGAATGAGCAGTTCTTC	CASTGLRQRNEQFF
.	TRBJ2-1	many	TRBV5-6	TGTGCCAGCAGCTATCGTCCCGGATACTCCTACAATGAGCAGTTCTTC	CASSYRPGYSYNEQFF
.	TRBJ1-1	.	TRBV20-1	TGCAGTGCCCAGAGTTGGAACACTGAAGCTTTCTTT	CSAQSWNTEAFF
.	TRBJ2-3	.	TRBV18	TGTGCCAGCTCACCGGCTAGCACAGATACGCAGTATTTT	CASSPASTDTQYF
TRBD1	TRBJ2-7	.	TRBV28	TGTGCCAGCAGACCCGACAGGGCCCCCTCCTACGAGCAGTACTTC	CASRPDRAPSYEQYF
.	TRBJ2-1	.	TRBV28	TGTGCCAGCAGAACTGCAAACCTCAATGAGCAGTTCTTC	CASRTANLNEQFF
TRBD2	TRBJ2-4	few	TRBV20-1	TGCAGTGCTAACAGTAGGTGGGCGGGAGGGCCTGGCATTCAGTACTTC	CSANSRWAGGPGIQYF
.	TRBJ2-1	few	TRBV28	TGTGCCACCGGGTCATTCACCAGGGGTGAGCAGTTCTTC	CATGSFTRGEQFF
TRBD1	TRBJ2-2	.	TRBV9	TGTGCCAGCAGCGCCCAACAGGGGGCCATGAACACCGGGGAGCTGTTTTTT	CASSAQQGAMNTGELFF
TRBD2	TRBJ2-1	many	TRBV29-1	TGCAGCGTTGATATACTAGCGGGAAATGAGCAGTTCTTC	CSVDILAGNEQFF